The text below deals with one T cell receptor beta chain. This clone's antigen is unknown. The CDR3 starts with the cysteine, ends with the phenylalanine, and has 14 residues. The DNA is unrecorded. HCMV-specific IgG was detected in serum with a commercial ELISA kit to determine HCMV serostatus. Ficoll density gradient centrifugation was used to isolate peripheral blood mononuclear cells from blood. The sample comes from a study of T cells expressing NK-cell markers (dated by TCRdb to the early 2020s). Turning to the overall study: About 8 donors provided sorted CD3+CD56+NKG2C+, CD3+CD56+NKG2C- and CD3+CD56-NKG2C+ T-cell subsets, whose TCR beta-chain repertoires were profiled. The study sequenced eight donors, all healthy volunteers chosen at random: three men and five women. Seven of the eight sequenced donors were HCMV-seropositive and one was HCMV-seronegative. The libraries were sequenced on Illumina HiSeq 2000/2500, MiSeq or NextSeq, producing 2 x 150 bp reads.

Results and caveats for the whole study, not just this receptor: In five to seven donors, the dominant CD3+CD56+NKG2C+ clonotypes were found to rank among the top 10 CD8+ clonotypes and to make up 1.0-7.0% of CD8+ T cells. Those dominant clonotypes were again the most abundant among CD3+CD56-NKG2C+ cells in a handful of donors, at roughly 25-65%. Whether the expanded NKG2C-expressing T cell clones were specific for HCMV antigens remained unclear.

These reads were obtained on an Illumina HiSeq 2000. The TCR beta cDNA libraries were made using 5'RACE template switching, a step that added both a universal primer site and unique molecular identifiers. Synthesis of cDNA was primed from the TCR beta constant segment and was followed by two consecutive PCR amplification steps. Regarding the original processing steps: Reads were demultiplexed and grouped by UMI with MIGEC, and clonotypes were assembled and quantified with MiTCR. Only TCR cDNA sequences supported by at least two reads were kept to exclude erroneous sequences. Downstream repertoire analysis used the tcR package, and clonotypes were matched across fractions by CDR3 nucleotide sequence plus V segment. Antigen specificity was annotated against VDJdb with VDJmatch, allowing one amino acid substitution in CDR3. Reads reprocessed by TCRdb are summarized as one entry per CDR3 protein sequence, and DNA is absent. The V and J calls and clone size are TCRdb's, not the authors'. The table held for this sample gives fewer than 400,000 distinct CDR3 sequences. About 10% of the sample goes to the ten largest clones.

The sample comprised blood T cells: a sorted CD56 or NKG2C T cell subset, CD4+ or CD8+ T cells, or bulk PBMC T cells (not recorded which). Here the chain combines TRBV12-3 or TRBV12-4 and TRBJ2-3; without DNA, the TCRdb call of TRBD1 cannot be checked. The TCR comes from a woman between 45 and 60 years old in good health. Donor details come from another sample of the same person, matched by shared clones. The CDR3 loop reads CASSFRGGVDTQYF.